The 22 T cell receptor beta chains below were found in one sample sequenced in a study of breast tumors, draining lymph nodes, adjacent tissues. Axillary draining lymph nodes of breast cancer patients supplied the node samples. A single record per CDR3 protein comes from TCRdb applying MiXCR to the multiplex PCR reads. The sample includes around 190,000 distinct CDR3 sequences, approximately 30% of them seen just once. Sequencing input: axillary lymph node tissue. Receptor source: a female donor with breast cancer. Some clones in this sample may be carry-over from other donors' samples.

This clonotype was recorded at least ten times. The chain employs TRBV5-1 and TRBJ2-7; D is unclear. CDR3 length equals 16 residues. V lost 0 bases and J lost 0, with 13 bases in between. Germline V lookup: CDR1 SGHRS, CDR2 YFSETQ. The CDR3 DNA reads as TGCGCCAGCAGCTTGGAGGGCTCTCCAACCTCCTACGAGCAGTACTTC. Its translation: CASSLEGSPTSYEQYF.

This clonotype came up a few times. A junction boundary mismatches the germline segment, possibly from a read error. The chain has TRBV5-8 and TRBJ2-7; D gene unclear. The CDR3 is 11 residues long. Germline loops: CDR1 SGHTS, CDR2 YDEGEE. Here the CDR3 reads CASSLNYAQYF. The CDR3 DNA sequence: TGTGCCAGCAGCTTGAACTACGCGCAGTACTTC.

The chain combines TRBV14 with TRBJ2-3, with D hard to call. V shed 0 bases and J shed 3 bases, with 13 bases lying between them. The CDR3 consists of 16 residues. Germline V gene lookup returns CDR1 SGHDN and CDR2 FVKESK. CDR3 loop: CASSQEASANTDTQYF. CDR3 nucleotides: TGTGCCAGCAGCCAAGAGGCTAGTGCTAATACAGATACGCAGTATTTT.

Points on this clonotype: At one of its ends the junction is not consistent with the germline gene, which may arise from a read error. The V and J genes are TRBV11-2 and TRBJ1-5; D gene ambiguous. This CDR3 comprises 17 residues. Germline loops: CDR1 SGHAT, CDR2 FQNNGV. This CDR3 is CASSLLPGSLYNEPQHF. The DNA of the CDR3 is TGTGCCAGCAGCTTATTACCTGGGTCGCTATACAATGAGCCCCAGCATTTT.

This clonotype was counted ten times or more. The V call is TRBV5-4, the J call TRBJ2-3, with TRBD2 as a possible D gene (6 bases). This CDR3 spans 16 amino acids. The V end lost 4 bases, the J end lost 0 bases, and 15 bases lay between the germline ends. Germline values: CDR1 SGHNT, CDR2 YYREEE (reference sequence). The CDR3 loop reads CASSATIAVSTDTQYF. In DNA form, the CDR3 reads TGTGCCAGCAGCGCCACAATAGCGGTCAGCACAGATACGCAGTATTTT.

This clonotype was observed at least ten times. The rearrangement uses TRBV7-2 and TRBJ1-2; TRBD1 aligns across 8 bases. The CDR3 loop spans 14 amino acids. Germline values: CDR1 SGHTA, CDR2 FQGNSA. Trimming cost V 6 bases and J 5 bases; bases outside gene matches: 8. The CDR3, as DNA: TGTGCCAGCAGTAAGACAGGGGATGTATATGGCTACACCTTC. Its translation is CASSKTGDVYGYTF.

This clonotype came up once. A much larger clone sits a single nucleotide away, making a read error possible. The CDR3 spells CSARDIDGVDETQYF. The CDR3 DNA reads as TGCAGTGCTAGAGATATAGACGGGGTGGATGAGACCCAGTACTTC. The V gene is TRBV20-1, the J gene TRBJ2-5; D perhaps matches TRBD2 (5 bases). Germline loops: CDR1 DFQATT, CDR2 SNEGSKA (reference sequence). Trimming took off 0 bases at V and 5 bases at J, with 16 bases between the two ends. CDR3 length equals 15 residues.

This clonotype was detected only a few times. This may come from a read error, since a much larger clone is one base off. The chain recombines TRBV6-6 with TRBJ2-2; 7 nucleotides agree with TRBD2. Germline V gene sequence: CDR1 MNHNY, CDR2 SVGAGI (reference sequence). This CDR3 is built from 15 residues. Unmatched junction bases numbered 9, after V lost 6 bases and J lost 5 bases. This chain's CDR3 is CASRLGGGGTGELFF. The CDR3 DNA is TGTGCCAGCAGACTAGGTGGGGGAGGGACCGGGGAGCTGTTTTTT.

This clonotype occurred many times. This sequence joins TRBV11-3 and TRBJ2-7; D possibly corresponds to TRBD1 (6 bases). V lost 6 bases and J 5 bases, leaving 20 bases between the germline ends. This CDR3 has 15 amino acids. CDR1 SGHNT and CDR2 YENEEA come from the germline V gene. CDR3 residues: CASSSLFQGFNEQYF. The CDR3 region has the DNA TGTGCCAGCAGTTCCCTTTTTCAGGGGTTCAACGAGCAGTACTTC.

This clonotype was recorded at least ten times. V and J are TRBV7-6 and TRBJ2-2; possibly TRBD1 or TRBD2 for D (6 bases each). Trimming took off 1 base at V and 5 bases at J, with 14 bases between the two ends. This CDR3 is 16 amino acids long. CDR1 SGHVS and CDR2 FNYEAQ come from the germline V gene. CDR3 protein: CASSLVGGRRTGELFF. The CDR3 DNA sequence: TGTGCCAGCAGCTTAGTCGGGGGCAGGAGGACCGGGGAGCTGTTTTTT.

Note on this clonotype: This clone may be a read error of a much larger clone one base away. CDR3: CASSYSQGYGYKQYF. The CDR3 DNA reads as TGTGCCAGCAGTTACTCCCAGGGCTATGGCTACAAGCAGTACTTC. The chain combines TRBV6-5 with TRBJ2-7, with a tentative D call TRBD1 (5 bases). The CDR3 has 15 residues. The germline V gene has CDR1 MNHEY and CDR2 SVGAGI.

In its sample, this clonotype was seen many times. The chain employs TRBV7-8 and TRBJ2-3; tentatively, D is TRBD2 (7 bases). This CDR3 region has 15 residues. Trimming cost V 5 bases and J 3 bases, with 15 bases left between them. Germline V lookup: CDR1 SGHVS, CDR2 FQNEAQ. The CDR3 bases are TGTGCCAGCAGCCTATACGGGGGGCAAACAGATACGCAGTATTTT. Residues: CASSLYGGQTDTQYF.

This clonotype has a count of ten or more. The V call is TRBV15, the J call TRBJ1-1, with a tentative D call TRBD1 (6 bases). This CDR3 has 17 residues. Germline values: CDR1 LNHNV, CDR2 YYDKDF (reference sequence). V was trimmed by 0 bases and J by 2 bases, leaving 16 bases between them. CDR3 sequence (DNA): TGTGCCACCAGCAGAGATCAGGGACAATCGATAAACACTGAAGCTTTCTTT. Translated, it gives CATSRDQGQSINTEAFF.

This clonotype was observed many times. The chain links TRBV20-1 to TRBJ2-7, with 11 bases lining up with TRBD2. The V gene end was trimmed by 5 bases and the J gene end by 2 bases; junction bases not matched to a gene: 8. Looked up from germline, CDR1 is DFQATT and CDR2 is SNEGSKA (reference sequence). This CDR3 has 15 amino acids. The CDR3 nucleotides are TGCAGTGCTCTACGGGGGACTAGCGGTCCCTACGAGCAGTACTTC. Amino acid sequence: CSALRGTSGPYEQYF.

The chain has TRBV7-6 and TRBJ1-1, with 9 bases matching TRBD1. With 4 bases clipped from V and 3 bases from J, the junction kept 6 bases outside the gene matches. This CDR3 region has 15 residues. Germline CDR1 is SGHVS and CDR2 is FNYEAQ. CDR3 residues: CASSSGQGEDTEAFF. As DNA, the CDR3 is TGTGCCAGCAGCTCGGGACAGGGTGAGGACACTGAAGCTTTCTTT. The full variable domain, completed using reference TRBV7-6 and TRBJ1-1, is GAGVSQSPRYKVTKRGQDVALRCDPISGHVSLYWYRQALGQGPEFLTYFNYEAQQDKSGLPNDRFSAERPEGSISTLTIQRTEQRDSAMYRCASSSGQGEDTEAFFGQGTRLTVV.

This clonotype was picked up many times. The chain links TRBV5-1 to TRBJ1-3; TRBD1 aligns across 7 bases. CDR3 size: 21 residues. The germline gives CDR1 SGHRS, CDR2 YFSETQ. The trim removed 1 base at V and 2 bases at J, leaving 21 bases unmatched. The DNA for the CDR3 is TGCGCCAGCAGCTTGTCTGCTTGGAGGGGGCAGACTGTCGGTCCTGGAAACACCATATATTTT. Its protein is CASSLSAWRGQTVGPGNTIYF.

This clonotype was counted ten times or more. The gene calls are TRBV2 and TRBJ2-6; D is ambiguous. Per the germline V gene, CDR1 is SNHLY and CDR2 is FYNNEI. The CDR3 totals 16 residues. V lost 5 bases, J lost 0 bases, and 11 bases lay in between. The CDR3 nucleotides read TGTGCCAGCAGTTACTACTCAAGCTCTGGGGCCAACGTCCTGACTTTC. Residues: CASSYYSSSGANVLTF.

Of note for this clonotype: Given a much more abundant clone one base away, this may be a read error. The DNA for the CDR3 is TGTGCCAGCACTGTGGCTGGGAGCTACGAGCAGTACTTC. Translated, it gives CASTVAGSYEQYF. The chain has TRBV11-2 and TRBJ2-7, with D possibly being TRBD2 (5 bases). V lost 7 bases to trimming and J lost 3 bases, with 13 bases between them. Germline CDR1 is SGHAT and CDR2 is FQNNGV. CDR3 length equals 13 residues.

Turning to this clonotype: A much larger clonotype is one base distant, so this may be a read error. The rearrangement uses TRBV10-1 and TRBJ2-1; TRBD1 matches 10 bases. Germline V lookup: CDR1 WNHNN, CDR2 SYGVQD (reference sequence). This CDR3 spans 16 amino acids. The CDR3 DNA is TGTGCCATCGGACCTGGGACAGGGGTCTCCTACAATGAGCAGTTCTTC. Amino acids: CAIGPGTGVSYNEQFF.

This clonotype has a count of ten or more. The chain is built from TRBV4-2 and TRBJ2-7, with TRBD2 identical over 8 bases. V was clipped by 1 base and J by 6 bases; unmatched bases: 5. Per the germline V gene, CDR1 is LGHNA and CDR2 is YNFKEQ. The CDR3 loop spans 14 amino acids. The CDR3 region is CASSQAAGVLEQYF. Written as DNA, the CDR3 is TGTGCCAGCAGCCAAGCAGCGGGAGTACTCGAGCAGTACTTC.

This clonotype was counted many times. This rearrangement joins TRBV19 to TRBJ1-5, with D unclear. V was trimmed by 3 bases and J by 4 bases, leaving 13 bases between them. This CDR3 spans 15 amino acids. Germline V lookup: CDR1 LNHDA, CDR2 SQIVND (reference sequence). This chain's CDR3 is CASSIMGVGNQPQHF. The CDR3 DNA reads TGTGCCAGTAGTATTATGGGCGTAGGAAATCAGCCCCAGCATTTT.

The sample holds many counts of this clonotype. V and J are TRBV5-6 and TRBJ2-7, with 7 positions matching TRBD2. This CDR3 is 14 amino acids long. Per the germline V gene, CDR1 is SGHDT and CDR2 is YYEEEE. After removal of 1 base from V and 7 bases from J, the junction contained 8 bases not matched to a gene. CDR3 in DNA: TGTGCCAGCAGCTTGTCTAGCGGTCCCCAGGAGCAGTACTTC. Translating it yields CASSLSSGPQEQYF.